These 7 T cell receptor beta chains originate from one sample sequenced in a study of cytomegalovirus exposure and HLA in healthy donors. PCR involved 60 Vbeta and 13 Jbeta primers. Clones were sequenced by immunoSEQ multiplex PCR, and TCRdb holds only the in-frame ones, with some missing. The profile shows under 130,000 clones, roughly 13% of them singletons. Sequences were obtained from PBMCs. The receptors were gathered from a man aged 40-49 years in good health and CMV-seropositive.

This clone showed up just a few times. The rearrangement links TRBV11-2 to TRBJ2-7; D call uncertain. Trimming removed 2 bases from V and 4 bases from J, with 12 bases in between. Germline V gene lookup returns CDR1 SGHAT and CDR2 FQNNGV. CDR3 size: 14 residues. CDR3 DNA sequence: TGTGCCAGCAGCTTAAGCCTGGAGCCTTACGAGCAGTACTTC. As protein: CASSLSLEPYEQYF.

This clone was detected only a few times. V is TRBV27 and J is TRBJ1-5; the match to TRBD1 covers 8 bases. V was clipped by 6 bases and J by 8 bases; unmatched bases: 15. The CDR3 contains 16 residues. Germline CDR1 and CDR2: MNHEY and SMNVEV (reference sequence). The chain's CDR3 is CASSDRGPAGSEPQHF. CDR3 DNA: TGTGCCAGCAGCGACAGGGGCCCGGCCGGGAGTGAGCCCCAGCATTTT.

This clone appeared many times. The J gene is TRBJ1-1, the V gene TRBV7-8; D gene ambiguous. Germline assignment: CDR1 SGHVS and CDR2 FQNEAQ. The CDR3 has 11 residues. The germline V and J ends were trimmed by 3 bases and 7 bases, with 6 bases remaining between them. For the CDR3, the DNA is TGTGCCAGCAGCTTGTCAGTTGAAGCTTTCTTT. It translates to CASSLSVEAFF. Full variable domain (rest looked up from reference TRBV7-8 and TRBJ1-1): GAGVSQSPRYKVAKRGQDVALRCDPISGHVSLFWYQQALGQGPEFLTYFQNEAQLDKSGLPSDRFFAERPEGSVSTLKIQRTQQEDSAVYLCASSLSVEAFFGQGTRLTVV.

This clone has only a few counts. The chain uses TRBV6-5 and TRBJ2-7, with D tentatively TRBD2 (5 bases). The CDR3 is 14 amino acids. V lost 6 bases to trimming and J lost 7 bases, with 19 bases between them. Per germline, CDR1 MNHEY and CDR2 SVGAGI. Here the CDR3 reads CASSSDWNRGEQYF. For the CDR3, the DNA is TGTGCCAGCAGCTCCGATTGGAACCGAGGGGAGCAGTACTTC.

This clone turned up a few times. The V call is TRBV12-5, the J call TRBJ2-1, with 8 bases fitting TRBD1. Trimming took 2 bases from V and 4 from J; bases not matched to a gene: 4. The CDR3 is 15 residues long. Germline-derived CDR1 and CDR2 are LGHNT and FRNRAP. The CDR3 region is CASGLSYRGYNEQFF. The CDR3 DNA reads TGTGCTAGTGGTTTGTCGTACAGGGGGTACAATGAGCAGTTCTTC.

The rearrangement links TRBV29-1 to TRBJ1-1; D is unclear. Trimming removed 7 bases at V and 2 bases at J, with 11 bases between. The germline gives CDR1 SQVTM, CDR2 ANQGSEA. The CDR3 contains 12 residues. The CDR3 spells CSDRVSNTEAFF. The CDR3 region has the DNA TGCAGCGACCGGGTTAGTAACACTGAAGCTTTCTTT.

The chain joins TRBV7-6 to TRBJ1-4, with 9 bases lining up with TRBD1. Germline values: CDR1 SGHVS, CDR2 FNYEAQ. CDR3 length: 15 residues. Losses at the gene ends were 2 bases for V and 7 bases for J; bases not matched to a gene: 5. The CDR3 nucleotides are TGTGCCAGCAGCTTAACAGGGGGCTTTGGTGAAAAACTGTTTTTT. It codes for CASSLTGGFGEKLFF.